This is a list of T cell receptor beta chains from one sample in a study of blood T cell repertoires in COVID-19. Clones were sequenced by immunoSEQ multiplex PCR, and TCRdb holds only the in-frame ones, with some missing. Among 70,000 to 95,000 clones listed, 80% to 90% were seen once. Source material: peripheral blood. All receptors derive from a woman in her 70s with acute or convalescent COVID-19. CDR3s include the opening cysteine and the closing phenylalanine or tryptophan. Fields, in order: D gene, clone size, J gene, V gene, CDR3 protein, CDR3 DNA. A D gene is named only where the DNA matches it firmly. Size tells how often a clone was seen (once, few, many) or the class of an expanded clone, and some rows leave it out.

>.|.|TRBJ1-2|TRBV4-1
CASSQDRVDGYTF
TGCGCCAGCAGCCAAGATCGGGTGGATGGCTACACCTTC
>.|few|TRBJ2-7|TRBV7-9
CASSLVAGGYEQYF
TGTGCCAGCAGCTTAGTAGCTGGGGGGTACGAGCAGTACTTC
>.|.|TRBJ2-2|TRBV5-8
CASSFPGFANTGELFF
TGTGCCAGCAGCTTCCCAGGGTTCGCGAACACCGGGGAGCTGTTTTTT
>TRBD1|.|TRBJ2-1|TRBV24-1
CATSDFIPGQGYNEQFF
TGTGCCACCAGTGATTTCATACCGGGACAGGGGTACAATGAGCAGTTCTTC
>.|.|TRBJ1-1|TRBV6-6
CASSPSGGWTEAFF
TGTGCCAGCAGTCCATCGGGGGGGTGGACTGAAGCTTTCTTT
>.|.|TRBJ2-2|TRBV5-1
CASSFLTANTGELFF
TGCGCCAGCAGCTTCTTAACAGCTAACACCGGGGAGCTGTTTTTT
>.|.|TRBJ2-5|TRBV7-6
CASSPESGFQWETQYF
TGTGCCAGCAGCCCCGAGTCGGGGTTCCAATGGGAGACCCAGTACTTC
>TRBD1|.|TRBJ1-2|TRBV2
CASSEGDRGFNYGYTF
TGTGCCAGCAGTGAAGGGGACAGGGGATTTAACTATGGCTACACCTTC
>.|.|TRBJ1-4|TRBV7-9
CASSRRTESNEKLFF
TGTGCCAGCAGTCGGAGGACAGAGTCTAATGAAAAACTGTTTTTT
>TRBD2|.|TRBJ2-1|TRBV19
CASSIAGGLAGFGEQFF
TGTGCCAGTAGTATAGCTGGTGGACTAGCGGGATTCGGTGAGCAGTTCTTC
>TRBD1|.|TRBJ1-4|TRBV19
CATRGIGNEKLFF
TGTGCCACCAGGGGGATTGGTAATGAAAAACTGTTTTTT
>TRBD1|.|TRBJ1-2|TRBV5-6
CASRDKGQNYGYTF
TGTGCCAGCAGGGATAAGGGACAGAACTATGGCTACACCTTC
>TRBD1|.|TRBJ1-2|TRBV5-4
CASSSGKDYRGNGYTF
TGTGCCAGCAGCTCCGGGAAAGACTACAGGGGGAATGGCTACACCTTC
>TRBD1|.|TRBJ1-1|TRBV28
CASLGGTGLSTEAFF
TGTGCCAGCTTGGGGGGGACAGGGCTTAGTACTGAAGCTTTCTTT
>.|few|TRBJ1-2|TRBV19
CASSPQRTEGYTF
TGTGCCAGTAGTCCCCAAAGGACAGAAGGCTACACCTTC
>TRBD2|few|TRBJ2-5|TRBV15
CATSRDKGLAEETQYF
TGTGCCACCAGCAGAGATAAGGGACTAGCGGAAGAGACCCAGTACTTC
>TRBD2|.|TRBJ2-3|TRBV7-8
CASSGPPSGGDSTDTQYF
TGTGCCAGCAGCGGACCCCCTAGCGGGGGAGATAGCACAGATACGCAGTATTTT
>TRBD2|.|TRBJ2-5|TRBV7-6
CASSIRTSGDGETQYF
TGTGCCAGCAGCATCCGGACTAGCGGTGACGGGGAGACCCAGTACTTC
>TRBD1|.|TRBJ2-3|TRBV19
CASSIWATGGVFLTDTQYF
TGTGCCAGTAGTATATGGGCGACAGGGGGCGTTTTCTTGACAGATACGCAGTATTTT
>.|few|TRBJ1-4|TRBV6-5
CASRNREHNEKLFF
TGTGCCAGCAGAAACCGGGAGCATAATGAAAAACTGTTTTTT
>TRBD1|.|TRBJ1-1|TRBV18
CASSPGTVAEAFF
TGTGCCAGCTCACCCGGGACAGTGGCTGAAGCTTTCTTT
>TRBD2|.|TRBJ2-3|TRBV5-1
CASSEHASGASTDTQYF
TGCGCCAGCAGCGAACACGCTAGCGGGGCAAGCACAGATACGCAGTATTTT
>TRBD1|.|TRBJ2-5|TRBV29-1
CSADRAGETQYF
TGCAGCGCTGACAGGGCTGGGGAGACCCAGTACTTC
>.|.|TRBJ2-3|TRBV7-8
CASSLGARAQDTQYF
TGTGCCAGCAGCTTAGGGGCCAGGGCCCAGGATACGCAGTATTTT
>TRBD1|.|TRBJ1-2|TRBV5-1
CASSTGNYGYTF
TGCGCCAGCTCGACAGGGAACTATGGCTACACCTTC
>.|.|TRBJ1-2|TRBV7-9
CASSRPVTAQARYGYTF
TGTGCCAGCAGCCGCCCCGTCACAGCCCAGGCGCGATATGGCTACACCTTC
>TRBD1|.|TRBJ1-2|TRBV20-1
CSASDRASGFYGYTF
TGCAGTGCTAGTGACAGGGCATCTGGATTCTATGGCTACACCTTC
>TRBD2|.|TRBJ2-1|TRBV9
CASSVETSVGEQFF
TGTGCCAGCAGCGTAGAGACTAGCGTTGGTGAGCAGTTCTTC
>.|once|TRBJ1-5|TRBV2
CASSELFSNQPQHF
TGTGCCAGCAGTGAACTATTTAGCAATCAGCCCCAGCATTTT
>TRBD2|.|TRBJ2-2|TRBV4-2
CASSQDQTSGGNTGELFF
TGTGCCAGCAGCCAAGACCAGACTAGCGGGGGGAACACCGGGGAGCTGTTTTTT
>TRBD2|few|TRBJ2-1|TRBV2
CASSEWAGERLNEQFF
TGTGCCAGCAGTGAATGGGCGGGAGAGCGGCTCAATGAGCAGTTCTTC
>.|.|TRBJ2-7|TRBV5-8
CASSSRRGGAGDEQYF
TGTGCCAGCAGTTCACGCCGAGGGGGTGCCGGGGACGAGCAGTACTTC
>.|.|TRBJ2-7|TRBV27
CASSLRDESYEQYF
TGTGCCAGCAGTTTACGGGATGAATCCTACGAGCAGTACTTC
>.|.|TRBJ2-5|TRBV7-6
CASTLIGSGFQETQYF
TGTGCCAGCACCTTAATAGGATCCGGGTTTCAAGAGACCCAGTACTTC
>TRBD1|.|TRBJ2-7|TRBV27
CASSYRSGGAYEQYF
TGTGCCAGCAGTTATAGATCAGGGGGCGCCTACGAGCAGTACTTC
>TRBD2|.|TRBJ2-3|TRBV6-6
CASRTSGARVRDTQYF
TGTGCCAGCAGGACTAGCGGGGCCAGGGTGAGAGATACGCAGTATTTT
>.|.|TRBJ2-1|TRBV7-9
CASSLGAYNEQFF
TGTGCCAGCAGCTTAGGGGCTTACAATGAGCAGTTCTTC
>.|.|TRBJ2-7|TRBV7-8
CASSLWSQSSYEQYF
TGTGCCAGCAGCTTATGGTCACAGAGCTCCTACGAGCAGTACTTC
>TRBD2|.|TRBJ2-2|TRBV19
CASSAAGGNTGELFF
TGTGCCAGTAGTGCAGCGGGAGGGAACACCGGGGAGCTGTTTTTT
>TRBD1|.|TRBJ1-6|TRBV9
CASTQGQGLNSPLHF
TGTGCCAGCACCCAGGGACAGGGGCTTAATTCACCCCTCCACTTT
>TRBD1|.|TRBJ1-2|TRBV7-9
CASSLGTGYGYTF
TGTGCCAGCAGCTTAGGGACAGGGTATGGCTACACCTTC
>TRBD1|.|TRBJ2-5|TRBV2
CASRGTGAGETQYF
TGTGCCAGCAGAGGGACAGGGGCCGGCGAGACCCAGTACTTC